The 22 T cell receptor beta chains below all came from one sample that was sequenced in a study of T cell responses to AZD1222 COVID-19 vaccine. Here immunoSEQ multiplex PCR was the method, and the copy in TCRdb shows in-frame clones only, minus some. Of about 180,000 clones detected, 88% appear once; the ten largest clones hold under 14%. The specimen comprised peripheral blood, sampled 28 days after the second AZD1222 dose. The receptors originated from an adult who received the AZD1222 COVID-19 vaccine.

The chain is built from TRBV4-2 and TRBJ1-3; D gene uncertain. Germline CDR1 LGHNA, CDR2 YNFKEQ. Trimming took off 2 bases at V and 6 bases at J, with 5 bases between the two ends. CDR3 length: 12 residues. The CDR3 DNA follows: TGTGCCAGCAGCCAACAGTCAAACACCATATATTTT. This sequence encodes CASSQQSNTIYF.

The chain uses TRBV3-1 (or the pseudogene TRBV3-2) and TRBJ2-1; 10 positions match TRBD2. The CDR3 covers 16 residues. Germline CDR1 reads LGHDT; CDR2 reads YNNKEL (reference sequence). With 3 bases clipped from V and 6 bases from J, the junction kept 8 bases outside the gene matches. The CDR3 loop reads CASSQKAGGPGNEQFF. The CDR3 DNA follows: TGTGCCAGCAGCCAGAAAGCGGGGGGGCCTGGCAATGAGCAGTTCTTC.

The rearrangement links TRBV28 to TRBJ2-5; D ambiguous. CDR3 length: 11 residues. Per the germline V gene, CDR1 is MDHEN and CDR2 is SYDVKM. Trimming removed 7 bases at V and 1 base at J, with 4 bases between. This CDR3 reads CASTVQETQYF. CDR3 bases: TGTGCCAGCACGGTCCAAGAGACCCAGTACTTC.

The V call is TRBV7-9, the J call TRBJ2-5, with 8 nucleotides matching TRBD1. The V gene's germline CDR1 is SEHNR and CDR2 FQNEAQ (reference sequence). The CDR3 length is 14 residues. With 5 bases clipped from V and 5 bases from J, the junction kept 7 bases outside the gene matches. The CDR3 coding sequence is TGTGCCAGCAGCGGCACAGGGGGAGCGGAGACCCAGTACTTC. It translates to CASSGTGGAETQYF.

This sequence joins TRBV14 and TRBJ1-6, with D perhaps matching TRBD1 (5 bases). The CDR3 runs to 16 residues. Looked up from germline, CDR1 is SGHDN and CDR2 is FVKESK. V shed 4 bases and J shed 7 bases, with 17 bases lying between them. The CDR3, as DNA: TGTGCCAGCAGCCGTGCCGGGGGGAGGCGGAATTCACCCCTCCACTTT. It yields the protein CASSRAGGRRNSPLHF. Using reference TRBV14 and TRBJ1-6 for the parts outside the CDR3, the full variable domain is EAGVTQFPSHSVIEKGQTVTLRCDPISGHDNLYWYRRVMGKEIKFLLHFVKESKQDESGMPNNRFLAERTGGTYSTLKVQPAELEDSGVYFCASSRAGGRRNSPLHFGNGTRLTVT.

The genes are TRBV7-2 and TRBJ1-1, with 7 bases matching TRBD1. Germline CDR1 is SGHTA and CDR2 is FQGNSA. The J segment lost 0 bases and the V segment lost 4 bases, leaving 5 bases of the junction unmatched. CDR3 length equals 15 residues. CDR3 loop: CASSWRQGLNTEAFF. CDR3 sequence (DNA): TGTGCCAGCAGCTGGCGACAGGGCCTGAACACTGAAGCTTTCTTT.

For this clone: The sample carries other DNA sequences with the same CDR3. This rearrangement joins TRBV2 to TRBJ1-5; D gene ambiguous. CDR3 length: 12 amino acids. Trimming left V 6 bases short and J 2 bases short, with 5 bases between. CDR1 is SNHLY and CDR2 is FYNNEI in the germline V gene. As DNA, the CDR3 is TGTGCCAGCAGCGAGGGCAATCAGCCCCAGCATTTT. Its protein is CASSEGNQPQHF. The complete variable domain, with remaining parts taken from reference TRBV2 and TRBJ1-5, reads EPEVTQTPSHQVTQMGQEVILRCVPISNHLYFYWYRQILGQKVEFLVSFYNNEISEKSEIFDDQFSVERPDGSNFTLKIRSTKLEDSAMYFCASSEGNQPQHFGDGTRLSIL.

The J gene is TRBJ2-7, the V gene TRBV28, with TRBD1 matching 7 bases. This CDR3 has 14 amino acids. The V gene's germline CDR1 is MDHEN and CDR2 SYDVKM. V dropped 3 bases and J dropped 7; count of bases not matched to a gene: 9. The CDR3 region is CASSFRTGTGEQYF. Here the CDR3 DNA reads TGTGCCAGCAGTTTCCGGACAGGCACGGGGGAGCAGTACTTC.

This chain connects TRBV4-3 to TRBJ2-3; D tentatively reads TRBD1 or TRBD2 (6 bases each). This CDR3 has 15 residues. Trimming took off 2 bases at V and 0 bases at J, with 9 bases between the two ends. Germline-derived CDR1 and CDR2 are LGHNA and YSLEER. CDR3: CASSQPGGSTDTQYF. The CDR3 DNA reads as TGCGCCAGCAGCCAACCCGGGGGCAGCACAGATACGCAGTATTTT.

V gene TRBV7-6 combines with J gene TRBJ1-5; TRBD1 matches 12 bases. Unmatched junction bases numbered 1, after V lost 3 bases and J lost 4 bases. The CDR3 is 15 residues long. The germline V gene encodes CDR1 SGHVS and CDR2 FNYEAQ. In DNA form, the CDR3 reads TGTGCCAGCAGCTTGGGACAGGGGGCTAATCAGCCCCAGCATTTT. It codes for CASSLGQGANQPQHF.

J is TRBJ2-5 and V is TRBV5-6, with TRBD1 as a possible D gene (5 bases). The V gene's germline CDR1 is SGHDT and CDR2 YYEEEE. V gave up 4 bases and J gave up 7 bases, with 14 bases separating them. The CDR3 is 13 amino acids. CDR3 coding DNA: TGTGCCAGCAGCCCCCAGGGAACGGGGACCCAGTACTTC. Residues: CASSPQGTGTQYF. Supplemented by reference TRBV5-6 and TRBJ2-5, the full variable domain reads DAGVTQSPTHLIKTRGQQVTLRCSPKSGHDTVSWYQQALGQGPQFIFQYYEEEERQRGNFPDRFSGHQFPNYSSELNVNALLLGDSALYLCASSPQGTGTQYFGPGTRLLVL.

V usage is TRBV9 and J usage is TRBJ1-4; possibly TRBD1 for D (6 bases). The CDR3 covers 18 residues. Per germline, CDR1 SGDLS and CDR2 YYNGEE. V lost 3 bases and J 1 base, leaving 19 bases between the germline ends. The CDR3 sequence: CASSEGTPHAQTNEKLFF. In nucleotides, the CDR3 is TGTGCCAGCAGCGAGGGGACACCGCATGCTCAAACTAATGAAAAACTGTTTTTT.

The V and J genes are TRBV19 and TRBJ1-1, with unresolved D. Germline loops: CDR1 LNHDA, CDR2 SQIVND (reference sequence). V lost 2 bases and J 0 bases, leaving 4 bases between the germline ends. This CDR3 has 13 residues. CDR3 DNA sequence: TGTGCCAGTAGTATAAGATTGAACACTGAAGCTTTCTTT. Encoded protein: CASSIRLNTEAFF.

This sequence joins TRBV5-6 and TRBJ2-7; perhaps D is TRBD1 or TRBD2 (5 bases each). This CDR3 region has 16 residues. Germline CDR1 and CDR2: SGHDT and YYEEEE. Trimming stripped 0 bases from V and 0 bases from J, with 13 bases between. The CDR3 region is CASSLVGRGVSYEQYF. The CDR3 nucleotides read TGTGCCAGCAGCTTGGTCGGTAGAGGGGTCTCCTACGAGCAGTACTTC.

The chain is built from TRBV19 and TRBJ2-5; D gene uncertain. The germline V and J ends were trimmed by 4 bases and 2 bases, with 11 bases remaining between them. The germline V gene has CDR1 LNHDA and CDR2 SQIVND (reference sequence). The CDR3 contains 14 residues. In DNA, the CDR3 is TGTGCCAGTAGTAGTCGGGTCCCTCAAGAGACCCAGTACTTC. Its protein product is CASSSRVPQETQYF.

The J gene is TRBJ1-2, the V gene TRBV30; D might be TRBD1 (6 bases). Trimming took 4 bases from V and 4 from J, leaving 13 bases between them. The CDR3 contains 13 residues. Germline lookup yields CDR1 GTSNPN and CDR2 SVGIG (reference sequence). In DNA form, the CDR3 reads TGTGCCTGGACTACGGGACACAGCTATGGCTACACCTTC. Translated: CAWTTGHSYGYTF. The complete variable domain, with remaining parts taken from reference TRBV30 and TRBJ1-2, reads SQTIHQWPATLVQPVGSPLSLECTVEGTSNPNLYWYRQAAGRGLQLLFYSVGIGQISSEVPQNLSASRPQDRQFILSSKKLLLSDSGFYLCAWTTGHSYGYTFGSGTRLTVV.

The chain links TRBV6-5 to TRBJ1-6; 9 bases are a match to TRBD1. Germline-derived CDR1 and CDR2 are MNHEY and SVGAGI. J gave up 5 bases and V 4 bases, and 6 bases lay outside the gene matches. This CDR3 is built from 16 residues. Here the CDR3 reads CASSLFRDRDNSPLHF. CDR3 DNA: TGTGCCAGCAGTTTATTCCGGGACAGGGATAATTCACCCCTCCACTTT.

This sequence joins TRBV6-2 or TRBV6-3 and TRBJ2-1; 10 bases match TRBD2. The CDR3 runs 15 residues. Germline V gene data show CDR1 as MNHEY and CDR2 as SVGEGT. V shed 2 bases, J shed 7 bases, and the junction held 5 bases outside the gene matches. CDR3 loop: CASSYDTSGVNEQFF. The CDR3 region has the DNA TGTGCCAGCAGTTACGATACTAGCGGGGTAAATGAGCAGTTCTTC.

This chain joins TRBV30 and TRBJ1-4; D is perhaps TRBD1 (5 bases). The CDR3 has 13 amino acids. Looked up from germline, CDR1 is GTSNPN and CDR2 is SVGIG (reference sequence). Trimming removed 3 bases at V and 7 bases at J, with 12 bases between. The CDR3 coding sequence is TGTGCCTGGAGCGGACGGGACCCTGAAAAACTGTTTTTT. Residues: CAWSGRDPEKLFF.

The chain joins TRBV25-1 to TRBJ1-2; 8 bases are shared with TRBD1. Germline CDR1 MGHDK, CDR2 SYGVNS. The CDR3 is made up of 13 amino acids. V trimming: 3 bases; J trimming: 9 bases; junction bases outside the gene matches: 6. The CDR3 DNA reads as TGTGCCAGCAGTGATACAAGGACAGGGCGCTACACCTTC. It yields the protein CASSDTRTGRYTF.

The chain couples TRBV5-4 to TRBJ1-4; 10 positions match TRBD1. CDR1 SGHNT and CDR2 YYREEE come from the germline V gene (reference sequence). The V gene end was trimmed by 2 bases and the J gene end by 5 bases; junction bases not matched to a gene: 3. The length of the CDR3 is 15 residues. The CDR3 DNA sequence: TGTGCCAGCAGCTTACGGACAGGGGGAAATGAAAAACTGTTTTTT. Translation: CASSLRTGGNEKLFF.

CDR3 bases: TGCGCCAGCAGCCCTACCCTTGGCCCGTGGGCTTTCTTT. Protein sequence: CASSPTLGPWAFF. The J gene is TRBJ1-1, the V gene TRBV4-3, with unresolved D. V was pared by 4 bases and J by 11 bases, with 17 bases between. This CDR3 comprises 13 residues. Germline V CDR1 and CDR2: LGHNA, YSLEER.